Listed here are 16 T cell receptor beta chains from one sample, sequenced in a study of T cell changes during pregnancy in multiple sclerosis. Generated by immunoSEQ multiplex PCR, the TCRdb table keeps only in-frame clones and is missing some. This table has around 130,000 clones, about 95% appearing once. Sequences were derived from peripheral blood, sampled after pregnancy. The receptors shown here come from a female donor with multiple sclerosis, enrolled in a pregnancy study.

The chain links TRBV13 to TRBJ2-1; 9 bases agree with TRBD2. J gave up 6 bases and V 0 bases, and 9 bases lay outside the gene matches. The V gene's germline CDR1 is PRHDT and CDR2 FYEKMQ (reference sequence). The CDR3 contains 17 residues. CDR3 protein: CASSLGLGLATTNEQFF. CDR3 in DNA: TGTGCCAGCAGCTTAGGCCTCGGACTAGCGACCACCAATGAGCAGTTCTTC.

The chain is built from TRBV6-5 and TRBJ2-7, with D perhaps matching TRBD2 (6 bases). Trimming took 1 base from V and 7 from J, leaving 14 bases between them. This CDR3 is built from 14 residues. Germline CDR1 reads MNHEY; CDR2 reads SVGAGI. The CDR3 loop reads CASSYFNLGGEQYF. The CDR3 DNA sequence: TGTGCCAGCAGTTACTTTAATTTAGGAGGGGAGCAGTACTTC.

The genes are TRBV19 and TRBJ1-5; 9 bases map to TRBD1. V dropped 6 bases and J dropped 1; count of bases not matched to a gene: 7. The CDR3 is made up of 16 amino acids. The germline gives CDR1 LNHDA, CDR2 SQIVND (reference sequence). The CDR3, as DNA: TGTGCCAGTAGATCTACTACAGGGGGCAGCAATCAGCCCCAGCATTTT. Translated, it gives CASRSTTGGSNQPQHF.

This rearrangement joins TRBV4-1 to TRBJ2-1; 8 nucleotides agree with TRBD2. Germline CDR1 reads MGHRA; CDR2 reads YSYEKL. With V trimmed by 4 bases and J by 0 bases, 8 bases remained unmatched. CDR3 length equals 17 residues. CDR3 bases: TGCGCCAGCAGCCCTCGGATAGCGGGGAGCTCCTACAATGAGCAGTTCTTC. Its protein product is CASSPRIAGSSYNEQFF.

This clone appeared once. This rearrangement joins TRBV28 to TRBJ1-1; no clear D. Germline values: CDR1 MDHEN, CDR2 SYDVKM. Trimming stripped 6 bases from V and 4 bases from J, with 18 bases between. The length of the CDR3 is 15 residues. This chain's CDR3 is CASRYLGGVGTEAFF. The CDR3 nucleotides read TGTGCCAGCAGGTACCTCGGAGGAGTTGGCACTGAAGCTTTCTTT. The full variable domain, with the rest looked up from reference TRBV28 and TRBJ1-1, is DVKVTQSSRYLVKRTGEKVFLECVQDMDHENMFWYRQDPGLGLRLIYFSYDVKMKEKGDIPEGYSVSREKKERFSLILESASTNQTSMYLCASRYLGGVGTEAFFGQGTRLTVV.

The gene calls are TRBV5-5 and TRBJ2-3, with TRBD2 matching 14 bases. Germline-derived CDR1 and CDR2 are SGHKS and YYEKEE (reference sequence). V lost 5 bases to trimming and J lost 3 bases; unmatched junction nucleotides: 5. The CDR3 is 16 amino acids. The CDR3 is CASRPGTSGSTDTQYF. The CDR3 nucleotides are TGTGCCAGCAGACCTGGGACTAGCGGGAGTACAGATACGCAGTATTTT.

The genes are TRBV4-1 and TRBJ1-1; D might be TRBD1 (6 bases). Germline V lookup: CDR1 MGHRA, CDR2 YSYEKL. The V end lost 6 bases, the J end lost 5 bases, and 16 bases lay between the germline ends. This CDR3 has 14 amino acids. CDR3 sequence: CASRLTGLETEAFF. For the CDR3, the DNA is TGCGCCAGCAGACTAACAGGGCTAGAAACTGAAGCTTTCTTT.

In its sample, this clone was seen once. The CDR3 DNA is TGCGCCAGCAGGAGGGCAGGGGAAGATACGCAGTATTTT. Its protein is CASRRAGEDTQYF. This sequence joins TRBV5-1 and TRBJ2-3; D may be TRBD1 (6 bases). The CDR3 spans 13 residues. CDR1 is SGHRS, CDR2 YFSETQ, per germline. V shed 5 bases and J shed 5 bases, with 12 bases lying between them.

V and J are TRBV6-1 and TRBJ2-7, with D perhaps matching TRBD1 (5 bases). V lost 3 bases to trimming and J lost 2 bases, with 17 bases between them. CDR1 is MNHNS and CDR2 is SASEGT in the germline V gene. CDR3 length: 16 amino acids. The CDR3 loop is CASSDGAGTFPYEQYF. The CDR3 nucleotides are TGTGCCAGCAGTGATGGGGCAGGAACGTTCCCCTACGAGCAGTACTTC.

This chain links TRBV5-6 with TRBJ2-5; 7 bases are a match to TRBD2. The CDR3 totals 16 residues. V gave up 4 bases and J gave up 3 bases; unmatched junction bases: 12. Germline V lookup: CDR1 SGHDT, CDR2 YYEEEE. This CDR3 is CASSTRWTRSEETQYF. The CDR3 DNA reads TGTGCCAGCAGCACCAGGTGGACTAGATCAGAAGAGACCCAGTACTTC.

Worth noting for this clone: The sample has other DNA sequences that encode this CDR3 too. The rearrangement joins TRBV19 to TRBJ2-6; TRBD1 might be the D (5 bases). CDR1 and CDR2 from the germline V gene are LNHDA and SQIVND (reference sequence). The CDR3 is made up of 16 amino acids. Trimming shortened V by 5 bases and J by 0 bases, and 11 bases separated the two germline ends. The CDR3 region is CASSPRQSSGANVLTF. The CDR3 bases are TGTGCCAGTAGTCCTAGACAGTCCTCTGGGGCCAACGTCCTGACTTTC.

The chain links TRBV28 to TRBJ2-1, with 8 nucleotides matching TRBD1. V trimming: 9 bases; J trimming: 3 bases; junction bases outside the gene matches: 7. This CDR3 has 14 amino acids. Germline lookup yields CDR1 MDHEN and CDR2 SYDVKM. The CDR3 nucleotides read TGTGCCAGTCTCCAGGGGGCCCGCTACAATGAGCAGTTCTTC. Its protein product is CASLQGARYNEQFF.

The genes are TRBV7-2 and TRBJ1-5; D unresolved. This CDR3 contains 14 residues. The germline CDR1 and CDR2 sequences are SGHTA and FQGNSA. Trimming stripped 5 bases from V and 0 bases from J, with 8 bases between. CDR3 sequence: CASSLGDSNQPQHF. The CDR3 coding sequence is TGTGCCAGCAGCCTCGGGGATAGCAATCAGCCCCAGCATTTT.

The chain joins TRBV5-1 to TRBJ2-1, with 7 bases that match TRBD2. V was clipped by 2 bases and J by 10 bases; unmatched bases: 6. CDR1 SGHRS and CDR2 YFSETQ come from the germline V gene. CDR3 size: 13 residues. In DNA, the CDR3 is TGCGCCAGCAGCTTAGCGGGATCCCTAGAGCAGTTCTTC. Translation: CASSLAGSLEQFF.

The CDR3 protein is CAISSLPQEGETQYF. The CDR3 DNA reads as TGTGCCATCAGTTCGCTTCCACAGGAGGGAGAGACCCAGTACTTC. The gene calls are TRBV10-3 and TRBJ2-5, with a possible D match to TRBD2 (6 bases). Trimming stripped 5 bases from V and 4 bases from J, with 17 bases between. The CDR3 loop spans 15 amino acids. Germline loops: CDR1 ENHRY, CDR2 SYGVKD.

V and J are TRBV11-2 and TRBJ2-7, with D perhaps TRBD2 (5 bases). The germline gives CDR1 SGHAT, CDR2 FQNNGV. The V end lost 1 base, the J end lost 7 bases, and 20 bases lay between the germline ends. The CDR3 contains 16 residues. CDR3 protein: CASSLGSSAPRDEQYF. The CDR3 DNA reads TGTGCCAGCAGCTTAGGGTCCAGCGCCCCGAGGGATGAGCAGTACTTC.